This TCR beta chain was identified in a study of CD8 T cells in ankylosing spondylitis. This CDR3 is 15 amino acids long. CDR1 is SGHAT and CDR2 is FQNNGV in the germline V gene. J lost 3 bases, V lost 4 bases, and 6 bases had no gene match. This clonotype was counted ten times or more. TCRdb reanalysed the 5' RACE reads using MiXCR and keeps one entry per CDR3 protein. The sample has 250,000 or so distinct CDR3 sequences; over 9.5% are singletons. Material: blood, either unsorted or a sorted T cell fraction (not recorded which). The chain is built from TRBV11-2 and TRBJ2-1; TRBD1 matches at 7 bases. The TCR comes from a male donor with ankylosing spondylitis or in good health (not recorded which). Here the CDR3 reads CASSSPGDSYNEQFF. As DNA, the CDR3 is TGTGCCAGCAGCTCCCCTGGGGACAGCTACAATGAGCAGTTCTTC.